The 6 T cell receptor beta chains below were found in one sample sequenced in a study of CD8+ T cells in alopecia areata. Following extraction, RNA underwent reverse transcription to cDNA, which served as the sequencing template. The repertoire was sequenced with immunoSEQ multiplex PCR; TCRdb's copy has only in-frame clones and lacks some. The profile shows about 200,000 clones, around 50% of them singletons. The sequenced sample consisted of CD8+ T cells sorted from blood. These TCRs come from a human donor in good health.

This clone appeared a few times. This rearrangement joins TRBV13 to TRBJ2-7; 8 bases are a match to TRBD1. Germline CDR1 reads PRHDT; CDR2 reads FYEKMQ (reference sequence). The CDR3 is 14 amino acids. J gave up 0 bases and V 5 bases, and 3 bases lay outside the gene matches. Here the CDR3 reads CASSTDRGSYEQYF. The CDR3 DNA sequence: TGTGCCAGCAGCACCGACAGGGGCTCCTACGAGCAGTACTTC. The entire variable domain, with the rest obtained from reference TRBV13 and TRBJ2-7, is as follows: AAGVIQSPRHLIKEKRETATLKCYPIPRHDTVYWYQQGPGQDPQFLISFYEKMQSDKGSIPDRFSAQQFSDYHSELNMSSLELGDSALYFCASSTDRGSYEQYFGPGTRLTVT.

This clone was detected a few times. The chain employs TRBV30 and TRBJ1-1; D gene ambiguous. The germline gives CDR1 GTSNPN, CDR2 SVGIG (reference sequence). The CDR3 is made up of 13 amino acids. V lost 5 bases, J lost 0 bases, and 10 bases lay in between. The CDR3: CAWSIAVNTEAFF. The CDR3, as DNA: TGTGCCTGGTCCATTGCCGTGAACACTGAAGCTTTCTTT.

J is TRBJ2-7 and V is TRBV7-9; no reliable D call. The CDR3 loop spans 11 amino acids. Trimming removed 2 bases from V and 6 bases from J, with 5 bases in between. CDR1 and CDR2 from the germline V gene are SEHNR and FQNEAQ (reference sequence). The CDR3 spells CASSLIAEQYF. The CDR3 nucleotides are TGTGCCAGCAGCTTAATAGCCGAGCAGTACTTC.

This clone has a single count. CDR3 sequence reads: CASSTGQHRSTSPLHF. CDR3 bases: TGTGCCAGCAGCACCGGACAGCACCGCTCTACATCACCCCTCCACTTT. The chain recombines TRBV5-4 with TRBJ1-6; D might be TRBD1 (6 bases). V was cut by 4 bases and J by 10 bases, with 21 bases left in between. The CDR3 consists of 16 residues. Germline loops: CDR1 SGHNT, CDR2 YYREEE (reference sequence).

The chain is built from TRBV2 and TRBJ1-1, with D possibly TRBD1 on 6 matching bases. Germline lookup yields CDR1 SNHLY and CDR2 FYNNEI. CDR3 length: 12 amino acids. Trimming pared 8 bases from V and 1 base from J, leaving 8 bases between. The CDR3 sequence is CASGGQNTEAFF. The CDR3 DNA reads as TGTGCCAGCGGGGGGCAGAACACTGAAGCTTTCTTT.

This clone was detected ten times or more. The chain uses TRBV19 and TRBJ1-5, with D unresolved. V lost 5 bases to trimming and J lost 5 bases, with 7 bases between them. The CDR3 totals 12 residues. Germline values: CDR1 LNHDA, CDR2 SQIVND (reference sequence). In nucleotides, the CDR3 is TGTGCCAGTAGTCTCCAGGATCAGCCCCAGCATTTT. As protein: CASSLQDQPQHF.